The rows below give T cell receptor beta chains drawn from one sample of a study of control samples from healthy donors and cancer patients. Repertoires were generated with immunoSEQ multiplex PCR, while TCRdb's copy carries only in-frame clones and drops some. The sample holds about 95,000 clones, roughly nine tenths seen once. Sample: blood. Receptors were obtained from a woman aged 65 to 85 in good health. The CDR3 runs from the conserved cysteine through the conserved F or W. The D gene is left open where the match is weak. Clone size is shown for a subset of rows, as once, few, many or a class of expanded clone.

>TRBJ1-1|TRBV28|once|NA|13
CASSPQRSTEAFF
TGTGCCAGCAGTCCCCAACGTAGCACTGAAGCTTTCTTT
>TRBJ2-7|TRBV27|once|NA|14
CASSLGTLLSEQYF
TGTGCCAGCAGTTTAGGGACACTCCTGAGCGAGCAGTACTTC
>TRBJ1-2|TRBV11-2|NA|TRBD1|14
CASSPGTADYGYTF
TGTGCCAGCAGCCCCGGGACAGCCGACTATGGCTACACCTTC
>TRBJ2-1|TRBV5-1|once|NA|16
CASSLQASSSYNEQFF
TGCGCCAGCAGCTTACAGGCGTCGAGCTCCTACAATGAGCAGTTCTTC
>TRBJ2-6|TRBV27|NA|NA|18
CASSLLGDGVSGANVLTF
TGTGCCAGCAGTTTATTAGGGGACGGAGTCTCTGGGGCCAACGTCCTGACTTTC
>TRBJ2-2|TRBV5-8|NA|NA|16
CASSLAGGTSTGELFF
TGTGCCAGCAGCTTGGCCGGGGGCACGAGTACCGGGGAGCTGTTTTTT
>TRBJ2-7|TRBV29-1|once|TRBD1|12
CSVRGQFYEQYF
TGCAGCGTGAGGGGACAGTTCTACGAGCAGTACTTC
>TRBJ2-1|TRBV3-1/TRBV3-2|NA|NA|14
CASSQPERGNEQFF
TGTGCCAGCAGCCAGCCGGAACGGGGAAATGAGCAGTTCTTC
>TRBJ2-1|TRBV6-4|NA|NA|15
CASSDKGVDSNEQFF
TGTGCCAGCAGTGACAAAGGGGTTGATAGCAATGAGCAGTTCTTC
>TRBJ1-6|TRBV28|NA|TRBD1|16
CASSRDRDSYNSPLHF
TGTGCCAGCAGTCGGGACAGGGACTCCTATAATTCACCCCTCCACTTT
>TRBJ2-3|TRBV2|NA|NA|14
CASSEDRNTDTQYF
TGTGCCAGCAGTGAGGATCGAAACACAGATACGCAGTATTTT
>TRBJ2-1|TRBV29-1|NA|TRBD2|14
CSVSSTSTINEQFF
TGCAGCGTCTCTTCGACTAGCACCATCAATGAGCAGTTCTTC
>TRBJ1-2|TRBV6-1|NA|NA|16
CASSEAEGRGLYGYTF
TGTGCCAGCAGTGAAGCGGAGGGGAGAGGGCTCTATGGCTACACCTTC
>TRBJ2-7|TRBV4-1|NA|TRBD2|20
CASSQVSVSGGRARDYEQYF
TGCGCCAGCAGCCAAGTGTCTGTGTCTGGCGGGAGGGCCCGCGACTACGAGCAGTACTTC
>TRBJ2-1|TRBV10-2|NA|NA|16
CASSELRVLAYNEQFF
TGCGCCAGCAGTGAGCTGAGAGTCCTTGCCTACAATGAGCAGTTCTTC
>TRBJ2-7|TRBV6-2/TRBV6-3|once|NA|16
CASSLTSVPGGYEQYF
TGTGCCAGCAGTTTGACTAGCGTCCCAGGGGGCTACGAGCAGTACTTC
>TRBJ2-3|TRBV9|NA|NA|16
CASSVGVISSTDTQYF
TGTGCCAGCAGCGTAGGGGTTATTTCTAGCACAGATACGCAGTATTTT
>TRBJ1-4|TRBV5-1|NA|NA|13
CASSVVGNEKLFF
TGCGCCAGCAGTGTAGTGGGAAATGAAAAACTGTTTTTT
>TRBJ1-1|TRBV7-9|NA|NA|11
CAGSPDREAFF
TGTGCCGGCTCCCCCGACAGGGAAGCTTTCTTT
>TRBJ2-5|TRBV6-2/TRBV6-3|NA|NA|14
CASSYFGQQETQYF
TGTGCCAGCAGTTACTTTGGACAGCAAGAGACCCAGTACTTC
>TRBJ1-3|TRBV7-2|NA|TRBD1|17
CASSLSRTGSSGNTIYF
TGTGCCAGCAGCTTATCCCGGACAGGTTCCTCTGGAAACACCATATATTTT
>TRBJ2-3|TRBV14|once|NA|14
CASSLGGGTDTQYF
TGTGCCAGCAGCCTCGGGGGCGGCACAGATACGCAGTATTTT
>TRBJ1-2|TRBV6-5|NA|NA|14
CASTTGGIDYGYTF
TGTGCCAGCACAACGGGGGGAATAGACTATGGCTACACCTTC
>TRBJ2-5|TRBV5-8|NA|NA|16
CASSPGTSKRGETQYF
TGTGCCAGCAGCCCCGGGACCTCAAAGAGGGGGGAGACCCAGTACTTC
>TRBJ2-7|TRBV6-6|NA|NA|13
CATATPWGNEQYF
TGTGCCACCGCGACGCCCTGGGGTAACGAGCAGTACTTC
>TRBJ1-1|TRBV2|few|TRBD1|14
CASSRQGTNTEAFF
TGTGCCAGCAGTCGACAGGGGACGAACACTGAAGCTTTCTTT
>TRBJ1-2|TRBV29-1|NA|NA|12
CSALDSSYGYTF
TGCAGCGCCCTGGACAGCAGCTATGGCTACACCTTC
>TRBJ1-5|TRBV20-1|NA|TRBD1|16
CSASATTGGSNQPQHF
TGCAGTGCTAGTGCTACGACAGGGGGGAGCAATCAGCCCCAGCATTTT
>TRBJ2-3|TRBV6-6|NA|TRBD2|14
CASRGGGAIDTQYF
TGTGCCAGCCGAGGCGGGGGGGCCATAGATACGCAGTATTTT
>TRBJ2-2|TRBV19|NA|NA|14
CASSIGRRTGELFF
TGTGCCAGTAGTATAGGGCGGAGGACCGGGGAGCTGTTTTTT
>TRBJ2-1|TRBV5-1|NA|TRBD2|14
CASTATSDYNEQFF
TGCGCCAGCACCGCGACTAGCGATTACAATGAGCAGTTCTTC
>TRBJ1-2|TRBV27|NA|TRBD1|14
CASSGQGVNYGYTF
TGTGCCAGCAGTGGACAGGGGGTGAACTATGGCTACACCTTC
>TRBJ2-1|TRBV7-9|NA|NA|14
CASSLGEAYNEQFF
TGTGCCAGCAGCCTAGGGGAAGCCTACAATGAGCAGTTCTTC
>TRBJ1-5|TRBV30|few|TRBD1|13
CAWSTGVHQPQHF
TGTGCCTGGAGTACAGGGGTGCATCAGCCCCAGCATTTT
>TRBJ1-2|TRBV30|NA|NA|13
CAWSAGQGYGYTF
TGTGCCTGGAGTGCAGGGCAGGGATATGGCTACACCTTC
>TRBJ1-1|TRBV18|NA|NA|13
CASSLEAGTEAFF
TGTGCCAGCTCACTCGAAGCAGGCACTGAAGCTTTCTTT
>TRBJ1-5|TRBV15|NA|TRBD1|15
CATSRGQGGNQPQHF
TGTGCCACCAGCAGGGGACAGGGAGGCAATCAGCCCCAGCATTTT
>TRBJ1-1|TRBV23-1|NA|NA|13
CASKDEGNTEAFF
TGCGCCAGCAAAGATGAGGGGAACACTGAAGCTTTCTTT
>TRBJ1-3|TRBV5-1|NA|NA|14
CASSLAGYGNTIYF
TGCGCCAGCAGCTTGGCCGGGTATGGAAACACCATATATTTT
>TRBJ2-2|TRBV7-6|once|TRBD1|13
CASSAQGAGELFF
TGTGCCAGCAGCGCACAGGGGGCCGGGGAGCTGTTTTTT
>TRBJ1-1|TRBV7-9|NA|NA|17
CASSSIPRPGRTTEAFF
TGTGCCAGCAGTTCTATTCCAAGGCCCGGCAGGACCACTGAAGCTTTCTTT
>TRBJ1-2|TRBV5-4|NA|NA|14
CASSQPYGNYGYTF
TGTGCCAGCAGCCAACCTTATGGGAACTATGGCTACACCTTC
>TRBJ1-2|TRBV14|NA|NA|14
CASSQAGFPYGYTF
TGTGCCAGCAGCCAAGCGGGGTTCCCCTATGGCTACACCTTC
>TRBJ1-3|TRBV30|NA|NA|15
CAWSVPGARGNTIYF
TGTGCCTGGAGTGTACCGGGGGCGAGAGGAAACACCATATATTTT
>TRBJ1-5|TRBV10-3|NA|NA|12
CAISEVDQPQHF
TGTGCCATCAGTGAGGTCGATCAGCCCCAGCATTTT
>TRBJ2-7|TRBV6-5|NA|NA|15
CASRKGFRDLYEQYF
TGTGCCAGCAGGAAAGGTTTCAGGGACCTTTACGAGCAGTACTTC
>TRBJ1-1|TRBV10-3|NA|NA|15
CAISESQPPNTEAFF
TGTGCCATCAGTGAGTCGCAACCCCCGAACACTGAAGCTTTCTTT
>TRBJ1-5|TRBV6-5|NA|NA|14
CASTQTGNNQPQHF
TGTGCCAGCACCCAGACAGGTAACAATCAGCCCCAGCATTTT
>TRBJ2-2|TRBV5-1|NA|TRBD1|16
CASSRRTGSGTGELFF
TGCGCCAGCAGCCGACGGACAGGGTCGGGCACCGGGGAGCTGTTTTTT
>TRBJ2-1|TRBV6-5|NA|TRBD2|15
CASRGTSGRVGEQFF
TGTGCCTCCCGGGGCACTAGCGGGAGAGTGGGTGAGCAGTTCTTC
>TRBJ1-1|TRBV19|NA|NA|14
CASNPEGGITEAFF
TGTGCCAGTAATCCCGAAGGGGGGATCACTGAAGCTTTCTTT